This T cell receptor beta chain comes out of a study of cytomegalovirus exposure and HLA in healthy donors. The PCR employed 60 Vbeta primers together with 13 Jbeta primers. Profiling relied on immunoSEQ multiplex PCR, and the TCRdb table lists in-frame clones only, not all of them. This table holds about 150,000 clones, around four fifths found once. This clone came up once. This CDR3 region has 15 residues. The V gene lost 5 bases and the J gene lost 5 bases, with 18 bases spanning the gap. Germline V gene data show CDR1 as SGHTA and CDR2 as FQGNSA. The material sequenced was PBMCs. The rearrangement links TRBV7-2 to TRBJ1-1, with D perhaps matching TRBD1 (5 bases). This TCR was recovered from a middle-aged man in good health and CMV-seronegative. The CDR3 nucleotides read TGTGCCAGCAGCACTGACGCCTGGGGCGGAACTGAAGCTTTCTTT. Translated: CASSTDAWGGTEAFF.